The clone carrying this T cell receptor (beta chain) showed up just a few times. What it binds is unknown. These data belong to a study of PD-1 blockade in mismatch repair-deficient tumors. On the study more broadly: Enrolled about 2013-2016, patients had progressing, pretreated mismatch repair-deficient cancers of more than ten types.

The germline gives CDR1 SNHLY, CDR2 FYNNEI. This CDR3 has 15 amino acids. V lost 6 bases to trimming and J lost 0 bases; unmatched junction nucleotides: 5. The study's findings and limits: After pembrolizumab, tumor-resident clones rose rapidly, then generally contracted before radiologic responses.

Sequencing was performed with immunoSEQ multiplex PCR; in TCRdb, only in-frame clones are kept and a portion is missing. The sample yields more than 95,000 clones, about 86% seen once. PCR or immunohistochemistry showed mismatch repair deficiency in every enrolled patient. The TCR-sequenced patients were a few responders to pembrolizumab. V usage is TRBV2 and J usage is TRBJ1-5, with 7 bases that match TRBD1. The receptor was isolated from an adult with mismatch repair-deficient cancer. The sample consisted of peripheral blood, taken 44 weeks after starting pembrolizumab. The CDR3 loop is CASRDRLYSNQPQHF. The CDR3, as DNA: TGTGCCAGCAGGGACAGGCTTTATAGCAATCAGCCCCAGCATTTT.